This T cell receptor (beta chain) was captured in a study of cytomegalovirus exposure and HLA in healthy donors. The wider study: HLA-typed donors contributed 65 million to 85 million unique TCRs, which were held in an early data release. Points from the study as a whole: Altogether, 160 or so TCR beta chains were recorded as cytomegalovirus-associated. Later on, a genetic analysis was performed. It linked a missense variant in DCLRE1C with V- and J-gene trimming of TCR beta.

Trimming took 7 bases from V and 4 from J; bases not matched to a gene: 8. Germline loops: CDR1 SEHNR, CDR2 FQNEAQ (reference sequence). The CDR3 is 14 amino acids. Of note for this clone: Its antigen remains unidentified.

With 60 Vbeta and 13 Jbeta primers, the PCR was carried out. The method was immunoSEQ multiplex PCR; TCRdb's version includes in-frame clones alone and lacks a portion of them. The sample consists of roughly 120,000 clones, more than 80% of them appearing once. The sequence derives from a man aged 30-40 years in good health and CMV-seronegative. The chain carries TRBV7-9 and TRBJ2-7; 9 nucleotides agree with TRBD2. The sequenced sample consisted of PBMCs. The CDR3 sequence is CASTEGAGGYEQYF. DNA for the CDR3: TGTGCCAGCACTGAGGGAGCGGGAGGTTACGAGCAGTACTTC.